The TCR beta chain under discussion was sequenced for a study of T cells after yellow fever vaccination. Template-switching 5'RACE yielded the TCR cDNA; a universal primer site and UMIs were added in the process. Using its own MiXCR run on the 5' RACE reads, TCRdb lists one record per CDR3 protein. This table has about 240,000 distinct CDR3 sequences, 6% to 7.5% appearing once. Study-level results: CD4 and CD8 compartments shared a small share of clonotypes.

This clonotype was detected only a few times. No antigen is known for it. Trimming removed 7 bases from V and 6 bases from J; junction bases left unmatched: 6. Germline V lookup: CDR1 SNHLY, CDR2 FYNNEI. The CDR3 extends over 14 amino acids. Sequencing was performed on CD4+ T cells sorted from PBMCs, taken 15 days after the yellow fever booster vaccination. The clonotype originates from a man younger than 40 who received the YFV17D yellow fever vaccine. The chain links TRBV2 to TRBJ1-4, with 9 bases matching TRBD1. Here the CDR3 DNA reads TGTGCCAGCATGGCGGGACAGGGCTATGAAAAACTGTTTTTT. Translation gives CASMAGQGYEKLFF. The full variable domain, completed using reference TRBV2 and TRBJ1-4, is EPEVTQTPSHQVTQMGQEVILRCVPISNHLYFYWYRQILGQKVEFLVSFYNNEISEKSEIFDDQFSVERPDGSNFTLKIRSTKLEDSAMYFCASMAGQGYEKLFFGSGTQLSVL.